Sequencing of this TCR beta chain was carried out in a study of T-cell reconstitution after alpha-beta-depleted transplantation in children. General study findings and limits: Two months or so post-transplant, alpha-beta T cells reportedly derived from several hundred expanded graft clones. For some patients, TCRbeta diversity was high at day 60 because of recipient T cells and thymic progenitors that survived.

A TCRbeta library incorporating unique molecular identifiers was prepared. Each CDR3 protein is one row after TCRdb ran MiXCR on the PCR reads. Of around 800,000 distinct CDR3 sequences listed, roughly 15% were seen once; the top ten hold roughly 4.8%. This clonotype was counted only a few times. What it binds is unknown. The receptor was derived from a male patient between 10 and 17 years old who had a stem cell transplant for acute lymphoblastic leukemia, so the T cells may come from the graft donor. Sample: PBMCs, mostly from graft donor cells, taken 360 days after TCRalphabeta/CD19-depleted stem cell transplant.

The CDR3: CASSSGQSPAGANVLTF. CDR3 coding DNA: TGTGCCAGCAGTTCCGGACAGTCCCCCGCTGGGGCCAACGTCCTGACTTTC. The rearrangement uses TRBV12-3 or TRBV12-4 and TRBJ2-6; D may be TRBD1 (6 bases). The CDR3 is 17 residues long. Between the trimmed V and J ends, which lost 4 bases and 2 bases, there was a span of 15 bases.